A single sample is the source of the 3 T cell receptor beta chains below, sequenced in a study of blood T cell repertoires in COVID-19. Profiled with immunoSEQ multiplex PCR; TCRdb holds only in-frame clones, not every one. The data contain 150,000 to 180,000 clones, approximately 82% of them seen just once; the ten biggest clones take up roughly 8.9%. Sequenced sample: peripheral blood. The source of these receptors is a woman aged 45-60 years with acute or convalescent COVID-19.

The chain employs TRBV28 and TRBJ1-1; 9 bases map to TRBD1. Losses at the gene ends were 6 bases for V and 5 bases for J; bases not matched to a gene: 7. The CDR3 has 14 residues. The germline V gene has CDR1 MDHEN and CDR2 SYDVKM. CDR3 in DNA: TGTGCCAGCAGCGATACAGGGGGCCGGACTGAAGCTTTCTTT. Protein sequence: CASSDTGGRTEAFF.

The V gene is TRBV2, the J gene TRBJ2-7, with 9 positions matching TRBD2. V trimming: 2 bases; J trimming: 2 bases; junction bases outside the gene matches: 4. The CDR3 spans 15 residues. The V gene's germline CDR1 is SNHLY and CDR2 FYNNEI. The CDR3 loop is CASSEKAGGPYEQYF. In DNA, the CDR3 is TGTGCCAGCAGTGAAAAGGCGGGGGGGCCCTACGAGCAGTACTTC.

The V and J genes are TRBV7-8 and TRBJ1-6, with D possibly matching TRBD1 (5 bases). This CDR3 is built from 15 residues. In germline, CDR1 is SGHVS, CDR2 FQNEAQ. V lost 5 bases and J 5 bases, leaving 13 bases between the germline ends. The CDR3 sequence: CASSTTGHNNSPLHF. As DNA, the CDR3 is TGTGCCAGCAGCACTACAGGACATAATAATTCACCCCTCCACTTT.